This note documents a single T cell receptor beta chain sequence. Antigen unknown. The sample originates from a study of CD8+CD57+ T cells in acquired aplastic anemia. Turning to the study itself: The average for DNA from sorted CD4+ and CD8+ cells was roughly 3 ug.

Sequencing was done on patients that had shown CD8+CD57+ cell expansion by flow cytometry. A severe acquired aplastic anemia diagnosis applied to all patients. No patient had been given any therapy when blood was sampled. Germline CDR1 reads MNHEY; CDR2 reads SMNVEV (reference sequence). Losses at the gene ends were 5 bases for V and 5 bases for J; bases not matched to a gene: 11. CDR3 size: 16 residues. Investigators profiled TCR beta VDJ and CDR3 from genomic DNA template. TCRdb re-called the reads through MiXCR, storing one row per CDR3 protein. The sample lists 170,000 or so distinct CDR3 sequences, around 48% seen once, with roughly 30% in the top ten. Study-level results: Patients and controls shared about 30 CD8+ CDR3 sequences, which appeared highly expressed in patients and within their immunodominant clones.

This TCR was recovered from a human donor with aplastic anemia. The sample was sorted CD4+, CD8+, or CD8+CD57+ T cells (not recorded which) from PBMCs. The rearrangement links TRBV27 to TRBJ1-2, with TRBD1 matching 10 bases. CDR3: CASSLTHPGQGYGYTF. For the CDR3, the DNA is TGTGCCAGCAGTCTTACGCACCCGGGACAGGGGTATGGCTACACCTTC.